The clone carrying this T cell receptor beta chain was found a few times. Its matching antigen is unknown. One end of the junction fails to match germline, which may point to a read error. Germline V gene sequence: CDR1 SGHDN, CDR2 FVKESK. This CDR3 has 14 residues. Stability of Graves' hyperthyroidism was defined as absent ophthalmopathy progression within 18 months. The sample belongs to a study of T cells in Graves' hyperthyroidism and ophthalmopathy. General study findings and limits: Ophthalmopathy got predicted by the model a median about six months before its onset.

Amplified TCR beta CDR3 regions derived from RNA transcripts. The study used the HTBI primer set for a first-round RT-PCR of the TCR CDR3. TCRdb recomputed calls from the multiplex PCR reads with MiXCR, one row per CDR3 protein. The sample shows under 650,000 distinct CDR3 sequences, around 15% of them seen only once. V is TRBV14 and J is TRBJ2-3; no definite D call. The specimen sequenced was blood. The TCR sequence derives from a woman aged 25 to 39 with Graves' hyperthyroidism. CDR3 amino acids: CASSQVENTDTQYF. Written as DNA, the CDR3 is TGTGCCAGCAGTCAAGTAGAAAACACAGATACGCAGTATTTT.